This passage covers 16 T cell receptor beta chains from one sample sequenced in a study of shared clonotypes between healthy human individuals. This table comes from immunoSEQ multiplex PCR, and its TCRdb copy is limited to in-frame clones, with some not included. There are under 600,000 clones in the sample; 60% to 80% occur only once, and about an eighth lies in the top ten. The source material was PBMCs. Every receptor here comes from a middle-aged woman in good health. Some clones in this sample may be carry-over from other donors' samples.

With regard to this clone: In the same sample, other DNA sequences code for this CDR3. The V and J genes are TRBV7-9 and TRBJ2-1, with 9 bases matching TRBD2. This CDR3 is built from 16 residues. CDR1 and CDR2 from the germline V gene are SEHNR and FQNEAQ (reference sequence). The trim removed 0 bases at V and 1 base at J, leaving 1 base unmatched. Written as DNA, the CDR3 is TGTGCCAGCAGCTTAGCTCTAGCGGGGTCCTACAATGAGCAGTTCTTC. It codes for CASSLALAGSYNEQFF.

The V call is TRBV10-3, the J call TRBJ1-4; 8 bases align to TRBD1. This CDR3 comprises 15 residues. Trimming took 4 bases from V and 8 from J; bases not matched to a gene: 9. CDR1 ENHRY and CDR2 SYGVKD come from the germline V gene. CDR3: CAISASTGDGEKLFF. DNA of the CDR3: TGTGCCATCAGTGCTTCGACAGGGGACGGGGAAAAACTGTTTTTT.

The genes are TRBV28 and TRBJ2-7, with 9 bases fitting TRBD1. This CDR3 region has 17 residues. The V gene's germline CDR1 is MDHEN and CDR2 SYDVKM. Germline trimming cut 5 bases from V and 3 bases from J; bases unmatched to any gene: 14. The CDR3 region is CASSLLPGQGEHYEQYF. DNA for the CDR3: TGTGCCAGCAGTCTACTTCCGGGACAGGGAGAACACTACGAGCAGTACTTC. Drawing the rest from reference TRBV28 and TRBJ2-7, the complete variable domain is DVKVTQSSRYLVKRTGEKVFLECVQDMDHENMFWYRQDPGLGLRLIYFSYDVKMKEKGDIPEGYSVSREKKERFSLILESASTNQTSMYLCASSLLPGQGEHYEQYFGPGTRLTVT.

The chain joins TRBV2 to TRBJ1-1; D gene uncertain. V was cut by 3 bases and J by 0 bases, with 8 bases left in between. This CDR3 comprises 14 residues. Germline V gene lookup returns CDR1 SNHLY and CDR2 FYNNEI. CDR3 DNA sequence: TGTGCCAGCAGTGAGGCAGTCATGAACACTGAAGCTTTCTTT. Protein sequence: CASSEAVMNTEAFF.

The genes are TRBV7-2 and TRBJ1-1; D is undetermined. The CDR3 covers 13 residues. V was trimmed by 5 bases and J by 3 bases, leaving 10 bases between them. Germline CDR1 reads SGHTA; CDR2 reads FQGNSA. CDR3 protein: CASSRRRDTEAFF. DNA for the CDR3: TGTGCCAGCAGCCGTCGACGGGACACTGAAGCTTTCTTT.

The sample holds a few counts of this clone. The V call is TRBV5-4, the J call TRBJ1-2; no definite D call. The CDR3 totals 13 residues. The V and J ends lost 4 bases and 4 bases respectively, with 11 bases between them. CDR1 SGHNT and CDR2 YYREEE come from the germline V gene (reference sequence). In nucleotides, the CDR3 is TGTGCCAGCAGCCCCGACGGACTCTATGGCTACACCTTC. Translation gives CASSPDGLYGYTF.

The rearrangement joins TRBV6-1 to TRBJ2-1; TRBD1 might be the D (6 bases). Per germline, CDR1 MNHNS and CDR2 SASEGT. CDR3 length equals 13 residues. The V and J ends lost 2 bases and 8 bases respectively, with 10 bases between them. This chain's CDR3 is CASSEWPGDEQFF. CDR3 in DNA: TGTGCCAGCAGTGAATGGCCAGGGGATGAGCAGTTCTTC.

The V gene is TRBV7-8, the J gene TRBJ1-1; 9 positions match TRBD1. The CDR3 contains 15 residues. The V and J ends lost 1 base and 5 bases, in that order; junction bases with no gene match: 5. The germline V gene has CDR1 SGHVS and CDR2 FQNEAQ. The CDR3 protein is CASSLGGQGKTEAFF. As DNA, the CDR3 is TGTGCCAGCAGCTTAGGGGGACAGGGAAAGACTGAAGCTTTCTTT.

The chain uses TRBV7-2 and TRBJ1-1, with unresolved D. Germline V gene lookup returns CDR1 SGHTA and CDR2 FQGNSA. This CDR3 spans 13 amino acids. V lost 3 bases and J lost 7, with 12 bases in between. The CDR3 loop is CASSLDPDIEAFF. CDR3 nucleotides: TGTGCCAGCAGCTTGGACCCTGACATTGAAGCTTTCTTT.

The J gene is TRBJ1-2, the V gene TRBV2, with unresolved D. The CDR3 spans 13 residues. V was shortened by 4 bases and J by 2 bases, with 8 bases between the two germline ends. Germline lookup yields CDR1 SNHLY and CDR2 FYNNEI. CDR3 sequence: CASSVALNYGYTF. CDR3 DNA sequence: TGTGCCAGCAGTGTGGCCCTAAACTATGGCTACACCTTC.

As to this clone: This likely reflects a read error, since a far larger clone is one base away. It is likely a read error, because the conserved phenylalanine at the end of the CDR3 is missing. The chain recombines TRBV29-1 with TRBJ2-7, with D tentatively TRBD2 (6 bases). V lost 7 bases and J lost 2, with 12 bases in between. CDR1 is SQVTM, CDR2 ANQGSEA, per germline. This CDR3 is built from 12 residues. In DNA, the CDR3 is TGCAGCGCGCGGGACGGAACCTACGAGCAGTACTCC. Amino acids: CSARDGTYEQYS.

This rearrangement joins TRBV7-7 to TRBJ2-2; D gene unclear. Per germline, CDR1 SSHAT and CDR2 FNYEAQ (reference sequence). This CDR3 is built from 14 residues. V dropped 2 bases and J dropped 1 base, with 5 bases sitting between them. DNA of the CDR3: TGTGCCAGCAGCTTAAACAGGAACACCGGGGAGCTGTTTTTT. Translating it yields CASSLNRNTGELFF. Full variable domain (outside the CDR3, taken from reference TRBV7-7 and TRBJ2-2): GAGVSQSPRYKVTKRGQDVTLRCDPISSHATLYWYQQALGQGPEFLTYFNYEAQPDKSGLPSDRFSAERPEGSISTLTIQRTEQRDSAMYRCASSLNRNTGELFFGEGSRLTVL.

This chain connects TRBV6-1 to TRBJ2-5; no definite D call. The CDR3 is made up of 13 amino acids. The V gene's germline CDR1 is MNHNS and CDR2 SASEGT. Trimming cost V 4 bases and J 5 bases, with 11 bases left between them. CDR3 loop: CASSARIWETQYF. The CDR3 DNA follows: TGTGCCAGCAGTGCTCGGATTTGGGAGACCCAGTACTTC.

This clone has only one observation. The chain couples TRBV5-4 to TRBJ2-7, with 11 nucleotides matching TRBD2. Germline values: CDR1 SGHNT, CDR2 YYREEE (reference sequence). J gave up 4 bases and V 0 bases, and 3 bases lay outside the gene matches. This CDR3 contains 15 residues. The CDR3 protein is CASSLASGRFYEQYF. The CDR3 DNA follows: TGTGCCAGCAGCTTGGCTAGCGGGAGGTTTTACGAGCAGTACTTC.

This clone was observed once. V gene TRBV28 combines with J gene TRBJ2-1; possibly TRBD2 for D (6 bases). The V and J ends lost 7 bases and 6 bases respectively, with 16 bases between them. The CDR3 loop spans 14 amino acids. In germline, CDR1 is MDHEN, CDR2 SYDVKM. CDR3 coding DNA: TGTGCCAGCAACGGCGGGATCGGCTCCAATGAGCAGTTCTTC. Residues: CASNGGIGSNEQFF.

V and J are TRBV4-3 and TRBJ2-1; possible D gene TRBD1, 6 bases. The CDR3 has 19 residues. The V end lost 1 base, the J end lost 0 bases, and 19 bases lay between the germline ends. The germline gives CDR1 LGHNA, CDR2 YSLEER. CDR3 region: CASSQVYGGRGSSYNEQFF. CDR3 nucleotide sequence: TGCGCCAGCAGCCAAGTTTATGGCGGTAGGGGGAGCTCCTACAATGAGCAGTTCTTC.